This TCR beta chain was captured by sequencing in a study of T cell responses to AZD1222 COVID-19 vaccine. Study results and caveats: Among those given AZD1222, only five to seven were seropositive at baseline. Nearly half of the spike-specific TCRs reportedly recognize variant regions that carry no mutations. Donors were chiefly white British, with a greater number of females, and clonal diversity was perhaps underestimated.

Trimming pared 4 bases from V and 0 bases from J, leaving 11 bases between. This CDR3 region has 15 residues. The germline gives CDR1 SGDLS, CDR2 YYNGEE. Concerning this clone: Its specificity is unknown.

Libraries were prepared by immunoSEQ multiplex PCR; TCRdb keeps only in-frame clonotypes and omits some of them. The sample lists tens of thousands of clones, 89% occurring once. The sequence came from an adult who received the AZD1222 COVID-19 vaccine. The specimen was peripheral blood, collected 28 days after the second AZD1222 dose. The rearrangement links TRBV9 to TRBJ1-3; TRBD1 is a possible D gene (6 bases). CDR3 nucleotides: TGTGCCAGCAGCTATACAGGGATCTCTGGAAACACCATATATTTT. Translation: CASSYTGISGNTIYF.